This T cell receptor beta chain emerged from a study of blood T cell repertoires in COVID-19 (dated by TCRdb to about 2020). Turning to the overall study: Samples covering the acute and convalescent phases of COVID-19 were provided by collaborators in the United States, Italy and Spain. The prospective study material was composed of cDNA or gDNA derived from T cells, B-cell-depleted T cells, or PBMCs. Subjects who had been exposed to COVID-19, were actively infected with it, or had recovered from it provided the deeply sampled blood TCRbeta repertoires that made up the dataset. The repertoires were made available in a free public database intended to serve as a resource for research on the immune response to SARS-CoV-2. Samples came from the ongoing ImmuneRACE study (first 160 participants) plus 1,254 subjects from 6 global collaborators. Sample metadata almost always included a de-identified subject ID, COVID-19 status, age in years and sex. Where available, HLA class I and class II types were obtained from metadata supplied by the sample provider rather than from assay-based typing. General study outcomes and caveats: The quantity of clinical and demographic metadata differed by source and by participant and was supplied without curation.

Regarding this clone: The antigen this receptor binds is unknown. Per-base qualities were not stored, and no clone one base away is much larger.

Whole blood was collected in K2EDTA tubes by collaborating institutions according to the institutions' own protocols. For TCRbeta analysis, collaborators shipped samples as frozen whole blood, isolated PBMCs, or DNA extracted from either of those sample types. V is cut by 4 bases and J by 1 base, and the space between the germline ends is 16 bases. According to the germline V gene, CDR1 reads MDHEN and CDR2 reads SYDVKM. Taken from cysteine to phenylalanine, the CDR3 has 16 residues. Only CDR3 DNA remains: 48 bases, in frame from the first base. TCRbeta CDR3 regions were amplified from genomic DNA by means of the immunoSEQ Assay, a bias-controlled multiplex PCR. The authors' analysis ran thus. The number of nucleated cells in each sample was estimated from the amplification of reference gene primers within the assay. To quantify the absolute abundance of each unique TCRbeta CDR3 rearrangement, sequence reads were collapsed and filtered. For each sample, productive Simpson clonality was calculated by taking the square root of Simpson's diversity index across productive rearrangements. Imported from immuneACCESS, the table was reduced by TCRdb to in-frame sequences with V and J called. These copies leave out some clones; in studies compared against another copy, an unresolved V gene accounts for under half, and the cause of the remainder is not known. The DNA gave D and trimming, while V, J and clone size come from that table. Present in this sample are some 100,000 clones, around 85% of which were seen just once. The ten largest clones capture about 1.8% of the sample.

The rearranged segments are TRBV28 and TRBJ1-2; the D gene is perhaps TRBD1, from 6 matching bases. The receptor was isolated from a woman between 70 and 85 years old with active or convalescent COVID-19. The sequencing sample was made of peripheral blood. In nucleotides, the sequence is TGTGCCAGCAGTTCCAATGCGGGGGCAGGTAACTATGGCTACACCTTC. The translation is CASSSNAGAGNYGYTF.